The 5 T cell receptor beta chains given below trace back to one sample, sequenced in a study of blood T cells in healthy people across ages. Through a sample-barcoded 5' primer and a J-beta primer mix, a second PCR was run for roughly 6 to 11 cycles. TCRdb re-called the 5' RACE reads with MiXCR, one entry per CDR3 protein. Of hundreds of thousands of distinct CDR3 sequences in the sample, about a third were seen once. The specimen sequenced was blood. The receptors derive from a woman older than 75 in good health.

This clonotype was recorded many times. The chain has TRBV20-1 and TRBJ2-7; no clear D gene. Germline V gives CDR1 DFQATT, CDR2 SNEGSKA (reference sequence). The ends were cut back, 6 bases at V and 0 bases at J, with 21 bases in the middle. The CDR3 loop spans 16 amino acids. The CDR3 sequence is CSARPSPAHFSYEQYF. The CDR3 nucleotides read TGCAGTGCAAGGCCCTCCCCCGCACATTTCTCCTACGAGCAGTACTTC.

This clonotype was picked up many times. V gene TRBV11-2 combines with J gene TRBJ2-1; D gene uncertain. Trimming stripped 3 bases from V and 2 bases from J, with 11 bases between. The CDR3 contains 15 residues. From germline, CDR1 is SGHAT and CDR2 FQNNGV. The CDR3 coding sequence is TGTGCCAGCAGCTTCATCCGGTCGACCTACAATGAGCAGTTCTTC. It specifies CASSFIRSTYNEQFF. The variable domain in full, with the rest retrieved from reference TRBV11-2 and TRBJ2-1, is EAGVAQSPRYKIIEKRQSVAFWCNPISGHATLYWYQQILGQGPKLLIQFQNNGVVDDSQLPKDRFSAERLKGVDSTLKIQPAKLEDSAVYLCASSFIRSTYNEQFFGPGTRLTVL.

The CDR3 nucleotides are TGTGCCTGCAAGAGAAGTCAGTTTAATGAAAAACTGTTTTTT. Translating it yields CACKRSQFNEKLFF. V is TRBV6-1 and J is TRBJ1-4, with no clear D. The CDR3 is 14 amino acids. Germline V CDR1 and CDR2: MNHNS, SASEGT. Trimming removed 11 bases at V and 4 bases at J, with 17 bases between.

This clonotype was counted many times. V and J are TRBV20-1 and TRBJ2-7; D may be TRBD1 or TRBD2 (5 bases each). Trimming shortened V by 6 bases and J by 2 bases, and 14 bases separated the two germline ends. There are 13 residues in the CDR3. CDR1 is DFQATT and CDR2 is SNEGSKA in the germline V gene (reference sequence). The CDR3, as DNA: TGCAGTGCCTCAGGGAGACTTACCTACGAGCAGTACTTC. Its translation: CSASGRLTYEQYF.

This clonotype was observed at least ten times. The V and J genes are TRBV5-1 and TRBJ1-2; maybe TRBD1 (6 bases). The CDR3 covers 14 residues. V was cut by 3 bases and J by 1 base, with 10 bases left in between. CDR1 SGHRS and CDR2 YFSETQ come from the germline V gene. CDR3 nucleotides: TGCGCCAGCAGCTCTGGGACAATTAACTATGGCTACACCTTC. Its protein product is CASSSGTINYGYTF.